This record concerns one TCR beta chain sequence. Its antigen is as yet unknown. Primers: 60 Vbeta forward and 13 Jbeta reverse. The assay was immunoSEQ multiplex PCR, and TCRdb's table has in-frame clones only and misses some. The repertoire includes about 62,000 clones, about four fifths of them detected once, and less than 7% sits in the top ten. The data were taken from a study of cytomegalovirus exposure and HLA in healthy donors. Regarding the study as a whole: Cytomegalovirus association was assigned to around 150 TCR beta chains. A later analysis showed HLA-associated TCR beta chains outstripping equally common others in clonal expansion.

Material for sequencing was PBMCs. The sequence came from a woman in her twenties or thirties in good health and CMV-seronegative.

The DNA for the CDR3 is TGTGCCAGCAGTAGTCCCGGGACAGATAACTATGGCTACACCTTC. This sequence encodes CASSSPGTDNYGYTF. The chain is built from TRBV27 and TRBJ1-2; 7 nucleotides line up with TRBD1. Trimming took 5 bases from V and 1 from J; bases not matched to a gene: 7. CDR1 and CDR2 from the germline V gene are MNHEY and SMNVEV (reference sequence). CDR3 length: 15 residues.